These T cell receptor beta chains were read from a single sample in a study of cytomegalovirus exposure and HLA in healthy donors. Libraries were prepared by immunoSEQ multiplex PCR; TCRdb keeps only in-frame clonotypes and omits some of them. The profile shows 100,000 or so clones, roughly 82% of them singletons. The sequenced material came from PBMCs. The receptor set was obtained from a man aged 25 to 45 in good health and CMV-seropositive. The CDR3 runs from the conserved cysteine through the conserved F or W. The D gene is left open where the match is weak. A row's size may be missing; if present it is once, few, many or a size class.

cdr3_aa,cdr3_nt,cdr3_length,d_call,clone_size,j_call,v_call
CASSEGGPLRFPVSYNEQFF,TGTGCCAGCAGTGAAGGGGGGCCGCTCCGGTTCCCGGTGTCCTACAATGAGCAGTTCTTC,20,NA,NA,TRBJ2-1,TRBV6-1
CASSLTGTVNTGELFF,TGTGCCAGCAGTCTAACTGGGACAGTGAACACCGGGGAGCTGTTTTTT,16,TRBD1,NA,TRBJ2-2,TRBV27
CASSADRDTEAFF,TGTGCCAGCAGTGCCGACAGGGACACTGAAGCTTTCTTT,13,TRBD1,few,TRBJ1-1,TRBV2
CASSLGTGNQPQHF,TGTGCCAGCAGTTTAGGTACGGGCAATCAGCCCCAGCATTTT,14,NA,NA,TRBJ1-5,TRBV28
CASSQESGTIQSEQYF,TGCGCCAGCAGCCAAGAGTCCGGGACTATTCAAAGCGAGCAGTACTTC,16,TRBD2,NA,TRBJ2-7,TRBV4-3
CASFSDPGKPQHF,TGTGCCAGCTTCTCAGACCCGGGAAAGCCCCAGCATTTT,13,NA,NA,TRBJ1-5,TRBV6-1
CASSVAGKGKGAGGTGELFF,TGTGCCAGCAGCGTAGCTGGAAAGGGAAAGGGGGCCGGGGGCACCGGGGAGCTGTTTTTT,20,NA,NA,TRBJ2-2,TRBV9
CARMDPGRTSDNEQFF,TGTGCCAGAATGGACCCTGGTAGGACTAGCGACAATGAGCAGTTCTTC,16,TRBD2,NA,TRBJ2-1,TRBV2
CASSLGLAGVGYEQYF,TGTGCCAGCAGCCTCGGACTAGCGGGAGTGGGATACGAGCAGTACTTC,16,TRBD2,NA,TRBJ2-7,TRBV7-2
CASSVGTGNYGYTF,TGTGCCAGCAGTGTCGGAACAGGGAACTATGGCTACACCTTC,14,NA,NA,TRBJ1-2,TRBV6-1
CASSSQLAGVPLSYEQYF,TGTGCCAGCAGCTCTCAACTAGCGGGAGTCCCCCTCTCCTACGAGCAGTACTTC,18,TRBD2,NA,TRBJ2-7,TRBV7-8
CASSLSFFRGKDTEAFF,TGTGCCAGCAGCTTATCTTTCTTCCGGGGAAAGGACACTGAAGCTTTCTTT,17,NA,NA,TRBJ1-1,TRBV7-2
CATGVDRVTSYEQYF,TGTGCCACCGGAGTGGACAGAGTAACCTCCTACGAGCAGTACTTC,15,NA,NA,TRBJ2-7,TRBV6-1
CASSLLSVQETQYF,TGTGCCAGCAGCTTATTATCTGTTCAGGAGACCCAGTACTTC,14,NA,NA,TRBJ2-5,TRBV7-2
CASSLVVGQGLETQYF,TGTGCCAGCAGCTTAGTAGTTGGGCAGGGGTTGGAGACCCAGTACTTC,16,NA,once,TRBJ2-5,TRBV7-9
CASRINPGGGNTEAFF,TGCGCCAGCAGGATAAACCCAGGGGGCGGAAACACTGAAGCTTTCTTT,16,TRBD1,NA,TRBJ1-1,TRBV5-1
CASSDLGKGLTEQFF,TGTGCCAGCAGTGACCTGGGGAAGGGACTTACTGAGCAGTTCTTC,15,NA,NA,TRBJ2-1,TRBV6-4
CASSLAGGGLNEQYF,TGTGCCAGCTCGCTAGCGGGAGGGGGTTTGAACGAGCAGTACTTC,15,TRBD2,NA,TRBJ2-7,TRBV18
CASSPRPLAGVGETQYF,TGTGCCAGCTCACCTCGCCCGCTAGCGGGAGTCGGTGAGACCCAGTACTTC,17,TRBD2,NA,TRBJ2-5,TRBV18
CASSLYPLDSPTPYEQYF,TGCGCCAGCAGCTTGTACCCCCTTGACAGTCCAACCCCCTACGAGCAGTACTTC,18,NA,NA,TRBJ2-7,TRBV5-1
CSVGGRHTDTQYF,TGCAGCGTTGGGGGGAGGCACACAGATACGCAGTATTTT,13,NA,NA,TRBJ2-3,TRBV29-1
CASSLGGFNEKLFF,TGCGCCAGCAGCTTGGGCGGGTTTAATGAAAAACTGTTTTTT,14,NA,once,TRBJ1-4,TRBV5-1
CSASPGIVNEQFF,TGCAGCGCCAGCCCCGGGATCGTCAATGAGCAGTTCTTC,13,NA,NA,TRBJ2-1,TRBV29-1
CASSLDRRITGELFF,TGTGCCAGCAGCTTAGACAGAAGAATTACCGGGGAGCTGTTTTTT,15,NA,NA,TRBJ2-2,TRBV5-6
CASRPLAFSTDTQYF,TGTGCCAGCAGGCCACTAGCGTTTAGCACAGATACGCAGTATTTT,15,TRBD2,NA,TRBJ2-3,TRBV5-4
CASSMGLTSSYEQYF,TGTGCCAGCAGCATGGGACTGACGAGCTCCTACGAGCAGTACTTC,15,NA,once,TRBJ2-7,TRBV6-5
CASSPTGGGTLGHTQYF,TGCGCCAGCAGCCCCACCGGGGGGGGGACCCTTGGTCATACGCAGTATTTT,17,TRBD2,NA,TRBJ2-3,TRBV5-1
CASSLARDGIGEQYF,TGTGCCAGCAGCTTAGCGCGGGACGGGATCGGGGAGCAGTACTTC,15,NA,NA,TRBJ2-7,TRBV7-2
CAWSVLQPQHF,TGTGCCTGGAGTGTACTTCAGCCCCAGCATTTT,11,NA,few,TRBJ1-5,TRBV30
CASSFAGLAESSYNEQFF,TGTGCCAGCAGCTTTGCCGGACTAGCGGAGAGCTCCTACAATGAGCAGTTCTTC,18,TRBD2,once,TRBJ2-1,TRBV7-9
CASSRDTEAFF,TGTGCCAGCAGTCGGGACACTGAAGCTTTCTTT,11,NA,NA,TRBJ1-1,TRBV7-9
CSAGTGTEAFF,TGCAGTGCTGGGACAGGGACTGAAGCTTTCTTT,11,TRBD1,NA,TRBJ1-1,TRBV20-1
CASSYSGQGAQKNTF,TGTGCCAGCAGTTACTCCGGACAGGGGGCGCAGAAGAACACCTTC,15,TRBD1,NA,TRBJ1-2,TRBV6-5
CASSLGRGRSDTQYF,TGTGCCAGCAGCTTAGGCAGGGGGCGCTCAGATACGCAGTATTTT,15,TRBD1,NA,TRBJ2-3,TRBV5-4
CASSGSGRASDTQYF,TGTGCCAGCAGCGGGAGCGGGAGGGCCTCCGATACGCAGTATTTT,15,TRBD2,few,TRBJ2-3,TRBV5-4
CASSPPSEWEQFF,TGTGCCAGCTCACCACCTAGCGAATGGGAGCAGTTCTTC,13,NA,NA,TRBJ2-1,TRBV18
CAWSEPGGNQPQHF,TGTGCCTGGAGTGAACCCGGGGGCAATCAGCCCCAGCATTTT,14,NA,NA,TRBJ1-5,TRBV30
CASKAGRTDTQYF,TGCGCCAGCAAGGCGGGAAGGACAGATACGCAGTATTTT,13,NA,NA,TRBJ2-3,TRBV5-1
CASSPPRLAGANNEQFF,TGTGCCAGCAGCCCCCCCCGACTAGCGGGAGCCAACAATGAGCAGTTCTTC,17,TRBD2,NA,TRBJ2-1,TRBV28
CASRVAGYEQYF,TGTGCCAGCAGGGTAGCGGGCTACGAGCAGTACTTC,12,TRBD2,NA,TRBJ2-7,TRBV5-8
CASALEAGQGAWYYNEQFF,TGTGCCAGCGCTTTGGAAGCGGGACAGGGGGCATGGTATTACAATGAGCAGTTCTTC,19,TRBD1,NA,TRBJ2-1,TRBV5-4
CASSSGQGGTYEQYF,TGTGCCAGCTCATCTGGACAGGGAGGCACCTACGAGCAGTACTTC,15,TRBD1,NA,TRBJ2-7,TRBV18
CASSVVPSGSSYNEQFF,TGTGCCAGCAGCGTAGTTCCTAGCGGGAGCTCCTACAATGAGCAGTTCTTC,17,TRBD2,NA,TRBJ2-1,TRBV9
CASSFTGTPNEKLFF,TGTGCCAGCAGCTTCACCGGGACACCTAATGAAAAACTGTTTTTT,15,NA,NA,TRBJ1-4,TRBV7-2
CAWTGQGGQPQHF,TGTGCCTGGACCGGACAGGGTGGCCAGCCCCAGCATTTT,13,TRBD1,NA,TRBJ1-5,TRBV30
CATFRGYLYGYTF,TGTGCCACCTTCAGAGGGTACCTCTATGGCTACACCTTC,13,NA,NA,TRBJ1-2,TRBV6-5
CASTTTLNEQFF,TGCGCCAGTACTACCACCCTCAATGAGCAGTTCTTC,12,NA,NA,TRBJ2-1,TRBV10-2
CASTLRTGNYGYTF,TGTGCCAGCACCCTGAGGACAGGGAACTATGGCTACACCTTC,14,TRBD1,NA,TRBJ1-2,TRBV7-9
CASSDLAIQVKETQYF,TGCGCCAGCAGTGATTTGGCAATCCAAGTAAAAGAGACCCAGTACTTC,16,NA,NA,TRBJ2-5,TRBV10-1
CAISQTGTANEKLFF,TGTGCCATCAGCCAAACCGGGACAGCTAATGAAAAACTGTTTTTT,15,TRBD1,NA,TRBJ1-4,TRBV10-3
CASSWLAGVEQFF,TGCGCCAGCAGCTGGCTAGCGGGAGTTGAGCAGTTCTTC,13,TRBD2,NA,TRBJ2-1,TRBV5-1
CASSLLSGMGHSYEQYF,TGCGCCAGCAGCTTGCTTAGCGGGATGGGCCATTCCTACGAGCAGTACTTC,17,TRBD2,NA,TRBJ2-7,TRBV5-1
CASSGQGSNQPQHF,TGTGCCAGCAGTGGACAGGGGTCTAATCAGCCCCAGCATTTT,14,TRBD1,NA,TRBJ1-5,TRBV6-6
CASSEAPRGYGYTF,TGTGCCAGCAGTGAAGCGCCCCGGGGCTATGGCTACACCTTC,14,NA,few,TRBJ1-2,TRBV6-1
CATGTSVQETQYF,TGTGCCACCGGGACTAGCGTGCAAGAGACCCAGTACTTC,13,TRBD2,NA,TRBJ2-5,TRBV6-5
CASNRPGQGYNEQFF,TGTGCCAGCAACAGACCGGGACAGGGATACAATGAGCAGTTCTTC,15,TRBD1,few,TRBJ2-1,TRBV28